Listed below are T cell receptor beta chains from one sample, sequenced in a study of cytomegalovirus exposure and HLA in healthy donors. The repertoire was sequenced with immunoSEQ multiplex PCR; TCRdb's copy has only in-frame clones and lacks some. The data show about 120,000 clones, 81% seen once. The specimen sequenced was PBMCs. The receptors originated from a woman under 40 in good health and CMV-seronegative. CDR3s include the opening cysteine and the closing phenylalanine or tryptophan. Each record gives: J gene, V gene, clone size, D gene, CDR3 protein, CDR3 DNA. A D gene is named only where the DNA matches it firmly. Not every row has a clone size; where given, it reads once, few, many or a size class.

>TRBJ2-1|TRBV7-3|-|-
CASSAGLPTQKFF
TGTGCCAGCAGCGCGGGACTCCCAACACAAAAGTTCTTC
>TRBJ2-3|TRBV7-9|-|-
CASSRSGSTDTQYF
TGTGCCAGCAGCAGAAGCGGAAGCACAGATACGCAGTATTTT
>TRBJ1-6|TRBV19|-|TRBD1
CASSIGTANSPLHF
TGTGCCAGTAGTATTGGGACAGCTAATTCACCCCTCCACTTT
>TRBJ2-1|TRBV4-2|-|TRBD2
CASSQQAGGPGNEQFF
TGTGCCAGCAGCCAGCAAGCGGGAGGGCCTGGCAATGAGCAGTTCTTC
>TRBJ2-7|TRBV2|-|TRBD1
CASSRDRGYEQYF
TGTGCCAGCAGTCGGGACAGGGGCTACGAGCAGTACTTC
>TRBJ2-3|TRBV5-1|-|-
CASSLRRPPDTQYF
TGCGCCAGCAGCCTGCGGCGGCCTCCAGATACGCAGTATTTT
>TRBJ2-1|TRBV5-1|-|TRBD2
CASSLRRAGGPLWGEQFF
TGCGCCAGCAGCTTGAGGAGGGCGGGAGGGCCTTTATGGGGCGAGCAGTTCTTC
>TRBJ1-1|TRBV18|once|-
CASSPERPCEAFF
TGTGCCAGCTCACCTGAGAGGCCCTGTGAAGCTTTCTTT
>TRBJ1-4|TRBV10-2|-|TRBD1
CASGNHRDRGRNEKLFF
TGCGCCAGCGGAAACCACCGGGACAGGGGTCGTAATGAAAAACTGTTTTTT
>TRBJ2-2|TRBV6-4|-|TRBD2
CASSPLAGGFTGELFF
TGTGCCAGCAGTCCACTAGCGGGAGGATTCACCGGGGAGCTGTTTTTT
>TRBJ2-1|TRBV5-1|-|TRBD2
CASSLDASGRVDEQFF
TGCGCCAGCAGCTTGGATGCTAGCGGGAGGGTGGATGAGCAGTTCTTC
>TRBJ2-3|TRBV11-2|-|TRBD2
CASSSRREGPADTQYF
TGTGCCAGCAGCTCACGGCGGGAGGGCCCTGCAGATACGCAGTATTTT
>TRBJ1-5|TRBV2|-|-
CASSPLSQPQHF
TGTGCCAGCAGCCCTCTGAGTCAGCCCCAGCATTTT
>TRBJ2-5|TRBV6-1|-|TRBD2
CASSDRDYWETQYF
TGTGCCAGCAGTGACAGGGACTATTGGGAGACCCAGTACTTC
>TRBJ1-4|TRBV7-9|-|-
CASSLVQNFNEKLFF
TGTGCCAGCAGCTTAGTACAGAATTTTAATGAAAAACTGTTTTTT
>TRBJ1-1|TRBV7-9|-|TRBD1
CASSSLQGRAFF
TGTGCCAGCAGCTCGCTACAGGGGAGGGCTTTCTTT
>TRBJ1-2|TRBV28|-|-
CASSFRGRVYGYTF
TGTGCCAGCAGTTTCAGGGGACGAGTCTATGGCTACACCTTC
>TRBJ2-2|TRBV5-4|-|-
CASSLDSRELFF
TGTGCCAGCAGCTTGGATAGCAGGGAGCTGTTTTTT
>TRBJ2-5|TRBV4-1|-|TRBD1
CASSPGEEVGTDQETQYF
TGCGCCAGCAGCCCCGGTGAGGAAGTGGGGACAGACCAAGAGACCCAGTACTTC
>TRBJ2-7|TRBV29-1|few|TRBD1
CSVGNVRTGSSEQYF
TGCAGCGTCGGAAACGTTAGGACAGGTTCCTCCGAGCAGTACTTC
>TRBJ2-6|TRBV6-5|medium-sized|TRBD1
CASGDSPSGANVLTF
TGTGCCAGCGGGGACAGCCCCTCTGGGGCCAACGTCCTGACTTTC
>TRBJ2-2|TRBV5-1|few|TRBD2
CASSLARGTSGRAVGTGELFF
TGCGCCAGCAGCTTGGCCCGTGGGACTAGCGGGAGGGCCGTGGGCACCGGGGAGCTGTTTTTT
>TRBJ1-3|TRBV7-2|-|-
CASSLNGIGRNTIYF
TGTGCCAGCAGCTTAAACGGAATTGGGCGAAACACCATATATTTT
>TRBJ2-1|TRBV19|-|TRBD2
CASSMGREGYNEQFF
TGTGCCAGTAGTATGGGGCGGGAGGGTTACAATGAGCAGTTCTTC
>TRBJ2-2|TRBV11-2|-|TRBD2
CASSLITSGPNSGELFF
TGTGCCAGCAGCTTGATAACTAGCGGGCCGAATAGTGGGGAGCTGTTTTTT
>TRBJ2-1|TRBV4-1|-|TRBD2
CASSQGAGVHNEQFF
TGCGCCAGCAGCCAAGGCGCGGGAGTGCACAATGAGCAGTTCTTC
>TRBJ2-1|TRBV19|-|TRBD2
CASSIPSSGRGNEQFF
TGTGCCAGTAGTATACCTAGTAGCGGGAGGGGAAATGAGCAGTTCTTC
>TRBJ1-1|TRBV7-9|-|TRBD1
CASSLPQTGGRNTEAFF
TGTGCCAGCAGCTTACCCCAGACAGGGGGCAGGAACACTGAAGCTTTCTTT
>TRBJ1-5|TRBV4-1|-|-
CASSQVDGSSQPQHF
TGCGCCAGCAGCCAAGTAGACGGGTCCTCACAGCCCCAGCATTTT